A selection of T cell receptor beta chains follows, all from one sample in a study of blood T cell repertoires in COVID-19. The protocol was immunoSEQ multiplex PCR, while the TCRdb copy is restricted to in-frame clones and leaves out a portion. The table includes roughly 100,000 clones, over 75% detected once. Material for sequencing was peripheral blood. Receptor source: a woman of 80 years or more with active or convalescent COVID-19. Both conserved end residues are part of each CDR3. The order of the fields is V gene, clone size, J gene, D gene, CDR3 DNA, CDR3 protein. A D gene is named only where the DNA matches it firmly. The size of a clone is reported for some rows only, either as once, few or many, or as a class for expanded clones.

>TRBV7-3|-|TRBJ2-1|TRBD2
TGTGCCAGCAGCTTACAGAGCGGGAGTACCTACAATGAGCAGTTCTTC
CASSLQSGSTYNEQFF
>TRBV13|once|TRBJ2-7|TRBD2
TGTGCCAGCAGGGAGCGGGGCTCCTACGAGCAGTACTTC
CASRERGSYEQYF
>TRBV28|-|TRBJ2-3|TRBD1
TGTGCCAGCGGGGGACAGGGGCTAACAGATACGCAGTATTTT
CASGGQGLTDTQYF
>TRBV23-1|-|TRBJ2-1|-
TGCGCCAGCAGTCAAGTCCGGGTCCACAATGAGCAGTTCTTC
CASSQVRVHNEQFF
>TRBV6-2/TRBV6-3|-|TRBJ2-7|-
TGTGCCAGCAGTTACTCGCGGGGCGGCCTCTCCTACGAGCAGTACTTC
CASSYSRGGLSYEQYF
>TRBV6-6|-|TRBJ2-7|-
TGTGCCAGCAGCAGAACAGGCGAGCAGTACTTC
CASSRTGEQYF
>TRBV24-1|-|TRBJ2-3|TRBD2
TGTGCCACCAGTGATTTGAACAGCATCGGGAGGGATACGCAGTATTTT
CATSDLNSIGRDTQYF
>TRBV30|-|TRBJ2-5|-
TGTGCCTGGAGTTCCCTCTCGGAGACCCAGTACTTC
CAWSSLSETQYF
>TRBV3-1/TRBV3-2|-|TRBJ2-2|TRBD1
TGTGCCAGCAGCCGTGGGACAGGGGTAGGCGGGGAGCTGTTTTTT
CASSRGTGVGGELFF
>TRBV30|few|TRBJ1-1|TRBD1
TGTGCCTGGAGTGTACAGGGACAGAAAGCTTTCTTT
CAWSVQGQKAFF
>TRBV5-1|-|TRBJ2-5|TRBD1
TGCGCCAGCAGCTGGGGACAGGGAGGAAGGGAGACCCAGTACTTC
CASSWGQGGRETQYF
>TRBV4-3|few|TRBJ1-2|-
TGCGCCAGCAGCCCTTCACTTATCCACGGTGGCTACACCTTC
CASSPSLIHGGYTF
>TRBV5-8|-|TRBJ1-1|TRBD1
TGTGCCAGCGGGCTTCCGGGACAGGGGAACACTGAAGCTTTCTTT
CASGLPGQGNTEAFF
>TRBV6-5|-|TRBJ2-3|TRBD1
TGTGCCAGCAGTTGGGGACAGGGGGCAGATACGCAGTATTTT
CASSWGQGADTQYF
>TRBV7-9|-|TRBJ2-7|-
TGTGCCACCGTCGATCCCCCTATTCCCCTGCAGTACTTC
CATVDPPIPLQYF
>TRBV7-2|-|TRBJ1-2|-
TGTGCCAGCAGCTTAAAGGGGCAAGGGCGGGGGACGATTTATGGCTACACCTTC
CASSLKGQGRGTIYGYTF
>TRBV19|-|TRBJ1-5|-
TGTGCCAGTAGTATCTCGGGGGGGAATCAGCCCCAGCATTTT
CASSISGGNQPQHF
>TRBV18|-|TRBJ1-5|-
TGTGCCAGCTCTCCTACCACGGGGGGCGATCAGCCCCAGCATTTT
CASSPTTGGDQPQHF
>TRBV5-5|-|TRBJ2-1|TRBD2
TGTGCCAGCAGCTCACTAGCGGGCCCCTACAATGAGCAGTTCTTC
CASSSLAGPYNEQFF
>TRBV28|-|TRBJ2-5|-
TGTGCCAGCAGTTCCCGCCGGGAGACCCAGTACTTC
CASSSRRETQYF
>TRBV29-1|-|TRBJ2-3|-
TGCAGCGGACTTAGGACTCTTGCGCAGTATTTT
CSGLRTLAQYF
>TRBV7-2|-|TRBJ2-1|-
TGTGCCAGCAGCTTATGGGCTGGCCGGGGGAACGAGCAGTTCTTC
CASSLWAGRGNEQFF
>TRBV7-3|-|TRBJ2-3|-
TGTGCCAGCAGCTTAATGGGAGGCACAGATACGCAGTATTTT
CASSLMGGTDTQYF
>TRBV18|-|TRBJ1-4|-
TGTGCCAGCTCTCACAACCGGGACACCCATGAAAAACTGTTTTTT
CASSHNRDTHEKLFF
>TRBV9|-|TRBJ2-2|-
TGTGCCAGCAGTTTGACTCAGAACACCGGGGAGCTGTTTTTT
CASSLTQNTGELFF
>TRBV7-2|-|TRBJ1-2|-
TGTGCCAGCAGCCCTTCCGGGGGCTATGGCTACACCTTC
CASSPSGGYGYTF
>TRBV6-1|-|TRBJ2-3|TRBD2
TGTGCCAGCAGTGAAATTCGACTAGCGGGAGGCCTCGGCACAGATACGCAGTATTTT
CASSEIRLAGGLGTDTQYF
>TRBV3-1/TRBV3-2|-|TRBJ2-1|-
TGTGCCAGCAGTCGACGCGGTTACTCCTACAATGAGCAGTTCTTC
CASSRRGYSYNEQFF
>TRBV5-4|-|TRBJ1-4|-
TGTGCCAGCAGCTTGGGACAGGATGAAAAACTGTTTTTT
CASSLGQDEKLFF
>TRBV28|-|TRBJ1-4|-
TGTGCCAGCAGCCGCTCGGGGGGGGGCGAAAAACTGTTTTTT
CASSRSGGGEKLFF
>TRBV6-5|-|TRBJ1-3|-
TGTGCCAGCAGTTATAGGGGTACTGGAAACACCATATATTTT
CASSYRGTGNTIYF
>TRBV3-1/TRBV3-2|-|TRBJ1-1|-
TGTGCCAGCAGGCGGGACGGGAACAGTGAAGCTTTCTTT
CASRRDGNSEAFF
>TRBV18|few|TRBJ1-5|-
TGTGCCAGCACGGCGGATTATAGCAATCAGCCCCAGCATTTT
CASTADYSNQPQHF
>TRBV4-1|-|TRBJ2-3|-
TGCGCCAGCAGCCAAGGCTACCGGTCTTATAATACGCAGTATTTT
CASSQGYRSYNTQYF
>TRBV5-4|-|TRBJ1-1|-
TGTGCCAGCACCAATTACGGTTGGAACACTGAAGCTTTCTTT
CASTNYGWNTEAFF
>TRBV18|-|TRBJ2-1|-
TGTGCCAGCTCACCACTAATGGCCAGTAATGAGCAGTTCTTC
CASSPLMASNEQFF
>TRBV9|few|TRBJ1-5|-
TGTGCCAGCAGCGCAGGGTCTCAGCCCCAGCATTTT
CASSAGSQPQHF
>TRBV7-3|-|TRBJ2-1|TRBD2
TGTGCCAGCAGCTTGGGACTAGCGGACAATGAGCAGTTCTTC
CASSLGLADNEQFF
>TRBV30|-|TRBJ1-4|-
TGTGCCTGGAGTGGGACAGCAAATGAAAAACTGTTTTTT
CAWSGTANEKLFF
>TRBV14|-|TRBJ2-7|TRBD1
TGTGCCAGCAGCCTCCGCGGGACAGGGGCCTACGAGCAGTACTTC
CASSLRGTGAYEQYF
>TRBV6-2/TRBV6-3|few|TRBJ2-1|TRBD2
TGTGCCAGCACCCCCAGCGGGAGGGGGGGTGAGCAGTTCTTC
CASTPSGRGGEQFF
>TRBV7-2|few|TRBJ1-5|TRBD1
TGTGCCAGCAGCTTACGCGGGACAGGGGGCAGCAATCAGCCCCAGCATTTT
CASSLRGTGGSNQPQHF
>TRBV7-7|-|TRBJ2-2|-
TGTGCTAGCAGCTCCAAGGGCAGGGGAGCCGGGGAGCTGTTTTTT
CASSSKGRGAGELFF
>TRBV24-1|-|TRBJ1-1|-
TGTGCCACCAGTGACCCGGGACGGGGGGGGATGAACACTGAAGCTTTCTTT
CATSDPGRGGMNTEAFF
>TRBV19|-|TRBJ2-6|-
TGTGCCAGTAGTAGAGGGAAGTCAGGGGCCAACGTCCTGACTTTC
CASSRGKSGANVLTF
>TRBV5-1|few|TRBJ1-1|-
TGCGCCAGCAGCTTCGCGGGGACTGAAGCTTTCTTT
CASSFAGTEAFF
>TRBV5-4|once|TRBJ2-7|-
TGTGCCAGCAGCGTACCTAGCTCCCACGAGCAGTACTTC
CASSVPSSHEQYF
>TRBV30|few|TRBJ1-1|-
TGTGCCGGGGTGGGACAGAACACTGAAGCTTTCTTT
CAGVGQNTEAFF
>TRBV6-2/TRBV6-3|-|TRBJ2-1|TRBD1
TGTGCCAGCAGTTACTCGGGGACAGGGGTAGAGTTCTTC
CASSYSGTGVEFF
>TRBV14|-|TRBJ1-6|-
TGTGCCAGCAGCCAGGCGGAGAATTCACCCCTCCACTTT
CASSQAENSPLHF
>TRBV18|-|TRBJ2-3|-
TGTGCCAGCTCACCACTAGCGGAGCCTTTCACAGATACGCAGTATTTT
CASSPLAEPFTDTQYF
>TRBV11-3|-|TRBJ2-3|TRBD1
TGTGCCAGCAGCACGGGACAGGGCGCAGATACGCAGTATTTT
CASSTGQGADTQYF
>TRBV30|-|TRBJ2-3|-
TGTGCCTGGGCCACCCTTGGGGCTTCCACAGATACGCAGTATTTT
CAWATLGASTDTQYF
>TRBV11-2|few|TRBJ1-2|-
TGTGCCAGCAGCTTAAGGGGATATGGCTACACCTTC
CASSLRGYGYTF
>TRBV2|-|TRBJ1-2|-
TGTGCCAGCAGTGCGGTTAGTACCTATGGCTACACCTTC
CASSAVSTYGYTF
>TRBV6-2/TRBV6-3|-|TRBJ2-1|TRBD2
TGTGCCAGCAGTTTGAGGGCTAGCGGTTACAATGAGCAGTTCTTC
CASSLRASGYNEQFF
>TRBV7-8|-|TRBJ2-1|TRBD2
TGTGCCAGCAGCTTAGCGGGAGGGCAGGGCAATGAGCAGTTCTTC
CASSLAGGQGNEQFF
>TRBV7-2|-|TRBJ1-1|-
TGTGCCAGCAGCTTAGGGCAGAACACTGAAGCTTTCTTT
CASSLGQNTEAFF
>TRBV6-5|-|TRBJ1-2|TRBD1
TGTGCCAGCAGTTACAGGGGGCGATCAAACTATGGCTACACCTTC
CASSYRGRSNYGYTF